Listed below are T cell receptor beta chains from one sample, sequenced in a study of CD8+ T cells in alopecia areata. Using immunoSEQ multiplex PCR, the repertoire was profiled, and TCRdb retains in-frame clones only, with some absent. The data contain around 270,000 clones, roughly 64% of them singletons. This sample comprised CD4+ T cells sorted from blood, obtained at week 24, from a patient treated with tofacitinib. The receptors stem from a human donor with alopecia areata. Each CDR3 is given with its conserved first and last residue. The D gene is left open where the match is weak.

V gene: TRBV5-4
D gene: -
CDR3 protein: CASSKGQGSSLSYTF

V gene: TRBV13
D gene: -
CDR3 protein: CASSRTGEAFF

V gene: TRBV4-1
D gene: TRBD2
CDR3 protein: CASSQLAESTDTQYF

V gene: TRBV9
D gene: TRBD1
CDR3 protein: CASSVATGGAGEKLFF

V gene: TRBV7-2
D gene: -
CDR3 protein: CASSFSGSVTEAFF

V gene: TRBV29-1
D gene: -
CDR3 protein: CSVGSHTEAFF

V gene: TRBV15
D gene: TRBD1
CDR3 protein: CATSSQTGRLYNEQFF

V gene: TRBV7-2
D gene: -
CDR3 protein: CASSFRLSPLHF

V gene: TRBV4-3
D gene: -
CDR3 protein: CASSQDLAYHSTDTQYF

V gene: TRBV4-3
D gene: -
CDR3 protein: CASSQAIGTSGETQYF

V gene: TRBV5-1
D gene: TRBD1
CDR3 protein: CASSPGDRTNTEAFF

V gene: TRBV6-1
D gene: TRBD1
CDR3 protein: CASSEAGGAYNEQFF

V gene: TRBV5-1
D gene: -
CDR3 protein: CASSLGDKIQETQYF

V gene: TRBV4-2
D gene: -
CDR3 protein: CASERTGGRHNEQFF

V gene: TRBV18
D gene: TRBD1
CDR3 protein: CASSPQGDYGYTF

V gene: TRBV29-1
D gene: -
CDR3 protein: CSVQPAAEQFF

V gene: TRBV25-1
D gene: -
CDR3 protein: CASRSRSSYNSPLHF

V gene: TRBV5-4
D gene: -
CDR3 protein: CASSLAGANYGYTF

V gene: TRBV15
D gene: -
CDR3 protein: CATSRDHQGHYEQYF

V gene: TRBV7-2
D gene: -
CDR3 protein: CASSHRSGDTQYF

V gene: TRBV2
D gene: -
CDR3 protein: CASTLGVIGSGGQFF

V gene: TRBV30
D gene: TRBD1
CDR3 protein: CAWSPGQGNSPLHF

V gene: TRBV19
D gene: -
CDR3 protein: CASSSPLLGKDEAFF

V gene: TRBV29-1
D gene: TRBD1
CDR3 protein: CSVKPRQGSETQYF

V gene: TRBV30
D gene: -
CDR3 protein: CAWSGDVGEKLFF

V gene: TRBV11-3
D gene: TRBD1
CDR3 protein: CASSSRTGSGSETQYF

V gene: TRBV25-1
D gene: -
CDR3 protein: CASSEPPTRGRAEAFF

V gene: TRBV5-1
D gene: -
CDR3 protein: CASSRELQGLEETQYF

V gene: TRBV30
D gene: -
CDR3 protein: CAWSVPGASGNTIYF

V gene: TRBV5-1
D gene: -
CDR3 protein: CASSLGNTNYGYTF

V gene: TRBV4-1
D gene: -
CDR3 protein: CASSQTSDTHYEQYF

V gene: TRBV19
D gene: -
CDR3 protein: CASSRNPGLTPGVEQFF

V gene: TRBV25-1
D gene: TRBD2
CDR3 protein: CASSGGGGRTHEQYF

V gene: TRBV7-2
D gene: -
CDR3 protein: CASSSGLYSTGELFF

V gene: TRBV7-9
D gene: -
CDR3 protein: CASSLAGIPSYGYTF

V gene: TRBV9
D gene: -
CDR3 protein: CASSVDRNYGYTF

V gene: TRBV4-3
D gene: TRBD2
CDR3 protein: CASSQDPLAGASSGELFF

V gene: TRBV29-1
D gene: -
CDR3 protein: CSVFGRNTEAFF

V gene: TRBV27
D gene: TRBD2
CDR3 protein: CASSLLVLAGPRSLNEQFF

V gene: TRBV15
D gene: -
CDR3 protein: CATSSGQVYPNEQFF

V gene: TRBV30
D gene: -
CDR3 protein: CAGRDGVQETQYF

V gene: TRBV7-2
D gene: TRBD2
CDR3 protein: CASSLKTSGGWDSYEQYF

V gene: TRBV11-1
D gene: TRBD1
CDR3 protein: CASSFQGAHEQYF

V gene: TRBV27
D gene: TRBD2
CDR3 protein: CASSMAAGGLRETQYF

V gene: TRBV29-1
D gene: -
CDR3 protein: CSVLEGSGANVLTF

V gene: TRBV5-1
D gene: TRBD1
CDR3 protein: CASSLTGTGGASTGELFF